Below, 12 T cell receptor beta chains from the same sample are listed, as sequenced in a study of cytomegalovirus exposure and HLA in healthy donors. In the PCR, 60 Vbeta and 13 Jbeta primers were used. Sequencing used immunoSEQ multiplex PCR; TCRdb keeps in-frame clones, though not all of them. Of under 250,000 clones in the sample, approximately 83% were seen once. The sample comprised PBMCs. The receptor source for this set is a woman between 50 and 59 years old in good health and CMV-seropositive.

The CDR3 spells CASSYRDSPNYGYTF. In DNA, the CDR3 is TGTGCCAGCAGTTACCGGGACAGTCCTAACTATGGCTACACCTTC. The chain combines TRBV6-5 with TRBJ1-2; 7 bases line up with TRBD1. The CDR3 is 15 residues long. V gave up 2 bases and J gave up 0 bases; unmatched junction bases: 3. Germline CDR1 MNHEY, CDR2 SVGAGI.

The rearrangement uses TRBV9 and TRBJ2-4; 8 nucleotides agree with TRBD1. There are 14 residues in the CDR3. V dropped 3 bases and J dropped 10; count of bases not matched to a gene: 9. Germline values: CDR1 SGDLS, CDR2 YYNGEE. CDR3 nucleotide sequence: TGTGCCAGCAGCGCTGGGGGACAGGCTCCGATTCAGTACTTC. Amino acids: CASSAGGQAPIQYF.

This sequence joins TRBV30 and TRBJ1-2; TRBD1 might be the D (6 bases). V shed 4 bases and J shed 7 bases, with 16 bases lying between them. The CDR3 has 13 residues. Germline loops: CDR1 GTSNPN, CDR2 SVGIG (reference sequence). The CDR3 nucleotides are TGTGCCTGGAACCCCGGACAAGGGGGTGGCTACACCTTC. Translating it yields CAWNPGQGGGYTF.

The chain recombines TRBV6-1 with TRBJ1-2, with 8 bases fitting TRBD1. This CDR3 is built from 13 residues. The J segment lost 3 bases and the V segment lost 6 bases, leaving 3 bases of the junction unmatched. Germline V gene sequence: CDR1 MNHNS, CDR2 SASEGT. CDR3 in DNA: TGTGCCAGCAGCGCGACAGGGGACTATGGCTACACCTTC. It yields the protein CASSATGDYGYTF.

The chain recombines TRBV19 with TRBJ1-2; no firm D call. In germline, CDR1 is LNHDA, CDR2 SQIVND (reference sequence). This CDR3 is built from 14 residues. V lost 1 base to trimming and J lost 8 bases, with 14 bases between them. This chain's CDR3 is CASSIGEVLGGYTF. The CDR3 DNA sequence: TGTGCCAGTAGTATAGGCGAGGTCCTCGGCGGCTACACCTTC.

This chain uses TRBV19 with TRBJ2-5; 8 bases are a match to TRBD2. This CDR3 comprises 17 residues. CDR1 is LNHDA and CDR2 is SQIVND in the germline V gene (reference sequence). After removal of 2 bases from V and 0 bases from J, the junction contained 8 bases not matched to a gene. The chain's CDR3 is CASSISVRGGYQETQYF. The DNA of the CDR3 is TGTGCCAGTAGTATATCCGTCCGGGGGGGCTACCAAGAGACCCAGTACTTC.

The chain uses TRBV5-5 and TRBJ1-1, with TRBD1 matching over 7 bases. The CDR3 covers 15 residues. Germline lookup yields CDR1 SGHKS and CDR2 YYEKEE (reference sequence). Trimming cost V 2 bases and J 3 bases; bases outside gene matches: 7. CDR3 sequence (DNA): TGTGCCAGCAGCTTCTACAGGGGAAGGTACACTGAAGCTTTCTTT. Translation: CASSFYRGRYTEAFF.

V gene TRBV7-2 combines with J gene TRBJ1-2; 9 bases align to TRBD1. The germline gives CDR1 SGHTA, CDR2 FQGNSA. This CDR3 comprises 13 residues. V lost 5 bases to trimming and J lost 8 bases; unmatched junction nucleotides: 6. CDR3 in amino acids: CASSPGTGSGYTF. CDR3 DNA sequence: TGTGCCAGCAGCCCCGGGACAGGGTCAGGCTACACCTTC.

The chain combines TRBV28 with TRBJ2-7, with TRBD1 matching 9 bases. The V gene's germline CDR1 is MDHEN and CDR2 SYDVKM. CDR3 length: 16 residues. Unmatched junction bases numbered 13, after V lost 4 bases and J lost 6 bases. This chain's CDR3 is CASSSATGQGKSEQYF. The CDR3 region has the DNA TGTGCCAGCAGTTCGGCCACGGGACAGGGAAAAAGCGAGCAGTACTTC.

The chain links TRBV6-4 to TRBJ1-1, with 11 bases fitting TRBD1. Looked up from germline, CDR1 is MRHNA and CDR2 is SNTAGT. CDR3 length equals 15 residues. V shed 3 bases, J shed 6 bases, and the junction held 6 bases outside the gene matches. The CDR3 spells CASSEGGQGVAEAFF. CDR3 in DNA: TGTGCCAGCAGTGAGGGGGGACAGGGGGTCGCTGAAGCTTTCTTT.

This clone turned up a few times. V and J are TRBV4-3 and TRBJ1-5; no definite D call. Trimming stripped 4 bases from V and 7 bases from J, with 14 bases between. The CDR3 covers 14 residues. Germline CDR1 and CDR2: LGHNA and YSLEER. The CDR3 nucleotides are TGCGCCAGCAGCCCCCTAGGCCTTGGACAGCCCCAGCATTTT. Amino acid sequence: CASSPLGLGQPQHF.

A word on this clone: The junction departs from germline at one end; a sequencing error may be responsible. The V gene is TRBV7-9, the J gene TRBJ1-5; the match to TRBD1 covers 9 bases. Germline lookup yields CDR1 SEHNR and CDR2 FQNEAQ (reference sequence). This CDR3 region has 15 residues. This CDR3 reads CSSSPGTGSNQPQHF. The DNA of the CDR3 is TGTTCCAGCAGCCCAGGGACAGGGAGCAATCAGCCCCAGCATTTT.